The subject of this entry is one T cell receptor beta chain. Sequencing was performed with immunoSEQ multiplex PCR; in TCRdb, only in-frame clones are kept and a portion is missing. The sample includes around 260,000 clones, approximately 95% of them seen just once. These data are taken from a study of T cell responses to AZD1222 COVID-19 vaccine. This TCR was recovered from an adult in good health. The sample here was peripheral blood, taken on day 0 of AZD1222 vaccination.

The CDR3 DNA reads as TGTGCCAGCAGTGTGGAGAGCTCTGGAAACACCATATATTTT. Its protein product is CASSVESSGNTIYF. J is TRBJ1-3 and V is TRBV2, with D unresolved. CDR1 is SNHLY and CDR2 is FYNNEI in the germline V gene. Trimming took 4 bases from V and 0 from J, leaving 7 bases between them. This CDR3 comprises 14 residues.